This is a list of T cell receptor beta chains from one sample in a study of blood T cell repertoires in COVID-19. The assay was immunoSEQ multiplex PCR, and TCRdb's table has in-frame clones only and misses some. Among around 250,000 clones listed, around 89% were seen once. The sequenced sample was PBMCs or T cells enriched from blood (not recorded which). These receptors were taken from a woman in her thirties who had recovered from COVID-19. The CDR3 runs from the conserved cysteine through the conserved F or W. A D gene is named only where the DNA matches it firmly. The size of a clone is reported for some rows only, either as once, few or many, or as a class for expanded clones.

v_gene	j_gene	d_gene	abundance	CDR3nt	CDR3aa
TRBV4-3	TRBJ2-3	TRBD2	NA	TGCGCCAGCAGCCGAGTAGCGGGAGCTACAGATACGCAGTATTTT	CASSRVAGATDTQYF
TRBV19	TRBJ2-2	TRBD2	NA	TGTGCCAGTTCCACCAAGGCGGGAGATTCCGGGGAGCTGTTTTTT	CASSTKAGDSGELFF
TRBV3-1/TRBV3-2	TRBJ2-7	TRBD2	NA	TGTGCCAGCAGCCGAGGGACTAGCGGGAGAATAAGGACCTACGAGCAGTACTTC	CASSRGTSGRIRTYEQYF
TRBV9	TRBJ1-1	TRBD1	NA	TGTGCCAGCAGCCCCGACCCGAGGGGGCAGAACACTGAAGCTTTCTTT	CASSPDPRGQNTEAFF
TRBV30	TRBJ1-5	NA	NA	TGTGCCTGGAGTGTCGGGTCAGCCGATGGGCCCCAGCATTTT	CAWSVGSADGPQHF
TRBV10-3	TRBJ2-7	NA	NA	TGTGCCATCAGTCGGGACTTGACAACCGCCTACGAGCAGTACTTC	CAISRDLTTAYEQYF
TRBV28	TRBJ2-1	NA	NA	TGTGCCAGCAGTTTATTGGCCGATGGCCGGTTCTTC	CASSLLADGRFF
TRBV5-6	TRBJ1-2	NA	once	TGTGCCAGCAGCCCCGGGACATCTTATGGCTACACCTTC	CASSPGTSYGYTF
TRBV14	TRBJ1-1	TRBD1	NA	TGTGCCAGCAGCCAAGGGACAGGTCTGAACACTGAAGCTTTCTTT	CASSQGTGLNTEAFF
TRBV7-8	TRBJ1-5	NA	many	TGTGCCAGCAGCTCCCGGCGGGAGTCGGGGCCCCAGCATTTT	CASSSRRESGPQHF
TRBV7-2	TRBJ2-1	TRBD2	NA	TGTGCCAGCAGCTTAGGATTAGCGGGAGGGCGGGAGCAGTTCTTC	CASSLGLAGGREQFF
TRBV27	TRBJ2-5	NA	NA	TGTGCCAGCAGTCGTTATAGAGGGACGGGGGAGGAGACCCAGTACTTC	CASSRYRGTGEETQYF
TRBV13	TRBJ1-1	TRBD1	NA	TGTGCCAGCAGCCCGGGACAGGCTAACACTGAAGCTTTCTTT	CASSPGQANTEAFF
TRBV21-1	TRBJ2-2	NA	NA	TGTGCCAGCCGCCGAGGTCCCCGGGACAGAGAAACCGGGGAGCTGTTTTTT	CASRRGPRDRETGELFF
TRBV7-8	TRBJ2-7	NA	NA	TGTGCCAGCAGCTCGCCCGACAGGTGGCGTACCTACGAGCAGTACTTC	CASSSPDRWRTYEQYF
TRBV5-1	TRBJ2-2	NA	NA	TGCGCCAGCAGTTCCGTATACACCGGGGAGCTGTTTTTT	CASSSVYTGELFF
TRBV11-2	TRBJ2-1	TRBD1	NA	TGTGCCAGCAGCTCACAGGGGAGCTCCTACAATGAGCAGTTCTTC	CASSSQGSSYNEQFF
TRBV7-6	TRBJ1-5	NA	NA	TGTGCCAGCAGCTTAGGTGACGGAGTTGGTCAGCCCCAGCATTTT	CASSLGDGVGQPQHF
TRBV7-8	TRBJ2-3	NA	NA	TGTGCCAGCAGCTTAATTCCAGCGGGCCGCGGGGTTAGCACAGATACGCAGTATTTT	CASSLIPAGRGVSTDTQYF
TRBV7-2	TRBJ2-1	NA	NA	TGTGCCAGCAGCTTAAGGGGGAGCTCCTACAATGAGCAGTTCTTC	CASSLRGSSYNEQFF
TRBV11-1	TRBJ2-3	NA	NA	TGTGCCAGCAGCATAACTAGTATGACAGATACGCAGTATTTT	CASSITSMTDTQYF
TRBV28	TRBJ2-7	NA	NA	TGTGCCAGCAGTTTTAGGACAGTTCTCTACGAGCAGTACTTC	CASSFRTVLYEQYF
TRBV19	TRBJ2-2	NA	NA	TGTGCCACCAAGGGGACGGGAGCGGGCACCGGGGAGCTGTTTTTT	CATKGTGAGTGELFF
TRBV28	TRBJ1-6	TRBD1	NA	TGTGCCGGTCGGACAGGGGCCAATTCACCCCTCCACTTT	CAGRTGANSPLHF
TRBV28	TRBJ1-1	TRBD1	few	TGTGCCAGCAGTTTACCGGGACAGGGGGCCACTGAAGCTTTCTTT	CASSLPGQGATEAFF
TRBV4-1	TRBJ2-7	NA	NA	TGCGCCAGCAGCCAGTGGGACTGGGACGAGCAGTACTTC	CASSQWDWDEQYF
TRBV3-1/TRBV3-2	TRBJ1-5	NA	NA	TGTGCCAGCAGCCAGAGAGGTAGCAATCAGCCCCAGCATTTT	CASSQRGSNQPQHF
TRBV30	TRBJ1-4	NA	once	TGTGCCTGGAGCGGGGGGAGGTGGGAAAAACTGTTTTTT	CAWSGGRWEKLFF
TRBV27	TRBJ2-1	TRBD2	NA	TGTGCCAGCAGTTTTCCGGGACTAGCGGGAGAATCTTCCAATGAGCAGTTCTTC	CASSFPGLAGESSNEQFF
TRBV9	TRBJ2-3	TRBD2	few	TGTGCCAGCAGCGTAGGACTAGCCGGGTGGGCAGATACGCAGTATTTT	CASSVGLAGWADTQYF
TRBV7-2	TRBJ1-4	NA	NA	TGTGCCAGCAGCTTATCGAACGGTGCGGAAAAACTGTTTTTT	CASSLSNGAEKLFF
TRBV7-9	TRBJ2-5	TRBD2	NA	TGTGCCAGCAGCTCGGGACTAGCGGGAGTAATCCAAGAGACCCAGTACTTC	CASSSGLAGVIQETQYF
TRBV5-1	TRBJ1-1	NA	NA	TGCGCCAGCAGCTTCGAACAGGTTTCGGATGAAGCTTTCTTT	CASSFEQVSDEAFF
TRBV5-1	TRBJ1-2	NA	NA	TGCGCCAGCAGCTTACAGGATCGCTATGGCTACACCTTC	CASSLQDRYGYTF
TRBV13	TRBJ2-7	TRBD1	NA	TGTGCCAGCAGCTCCGACAGGGGCCCTGACGAGCAGTACTTC	CASSSDRGPDEQYF
TRBV7-2	TRBJ2-1	TRBD2	NA	TGTGCCAGCAGCCTGCGGACTAGCGGGAGATCCTACAATGAGCAGTTCTTC	CASSLRTSGRSYNEQFF
TRBV12-5	TRBJ2-5	NA	once	TGTGCTAGTGGTTTGGTAGCTTTTAAAGAGACCCAGTACTTC	CASGLVAFKETQYF
TRBV6-5	TRBJ1-1	NA	NA	TGTGCCAGCCAGGGGAGCACTGAAGCTTTCTTT	CASQGSTEAFF
TRBV7-2	TRBJ1-3	NA	NA	TGTGCCAGCAGCGAACAGGGTATGGGAGACACCATATATTTT	CASSEQGMGDTIYF
TRBV9	TRBJ2-2	NA	few	TGTGCCAGCAGCCCAAAGGGGACAACGAACACCGGGGAGCTGTTTTTT	CASSPKGTTNTGELFF
TRBV15	TRBJ1-5	TRBD1	NA	TGTGCCACCAGCAGAGACGCGGGGACAGGGGGCTCCCCCTATCCGAATCAGCCCCAGCATTTT	CATSRDAGTGGSPYPNQPQHF
TRBV28	TRBJ1-2	TRBD1	NA	TGTGCCAGCAGTTTGCTTTTGGGGGACAGTAACTATGGCTACACCTTC	CASSLLLGDSNYGYTF
TRBV27	TRBJ2-1	NA	NA	TGTGCCAGCAGGGGTTTGGGCGGGAAGAGGAATGAGCAGTTCTTC	CASRGLGGKRNEQFF
TRBV2	TRBJ2-7	TRBD1	NA	TGTGCCAGCTATCAAAGGGGACAGAACTACGAGCAGTACTTC	CASYQRGQNYEQYF
TRBV6-2/TRBV6-3	TRBJ1-2	TRBD1	NA	TGTGCCAGCAGTTACACGACAGGGATCTATGGCTACACCTTC	CASSYTTGIYGYTF
TRBV28	TRBJ1-5	NA	NA	TGTGCCAGCAGTAGGGAGACTTCTAATCAGCCCCAGCATTTT	CASSRETSNQPQHF
TRBV18	TRBJ2-1	NA	NA	TGTGCCAGCTCACCGAGCCGGGACAATGAGCAGTTCTTC	CASSPSRDNEQFF
TRBV6-2/TRBV6-3	TRBJ2-5	NA	NA	TGTGCCAGCAGTTATATTGAGACCCAGTACTTC	CASSYIETQYF
TRBV7-6	TRBJ2-5	TRBD1	NA	TGTGCCAGCAGAGCCGGGACAGGGTACCAAGAGACCCAGTACTTC	CASRAGTGYQETQYF
TRBV28	TRBJ2-1	NA	NA	TGTGCCAGCAGTTTAGAGGGGAGGGGGTATAGGGAGCAGTTCTTC	CASSLEGRGYREQFF
TRBV5-1	TRBJ2-1	NA	once	TGCGCCAGCAGCACTGTTGGCGGGACCTACAATGAGCAGTTCTTC	CASSTVGGTYNEQFF
TRBV6-5	TRBJ1-1	NA	NA	TGTGCCAGCGGGGCAGCCTTGAACACTGAAGCTTTCTTT	CASGAALNTEAFF
TRBV2	TRBJ2-3	NA	NA	TGTGCCAGCAGTGAGGACTTCGCAACTAGCACAGATACGCAGTATTTT	CASSEDFATSTDTQYF
TRBV4-3	TRBJ1-5	NA	NA	TGCGCCAGCAGCCAAGCTACCCCGATAATCAATCAGCCCCAGCATTTT	CASSQATPIINQPQHF
TRBV27	TRBJ2-7	TRBD2	NA	TGTGCCAGCAGCATTAGCGGGGGCTCCTACGAGCAGTACTTC	CASSISGGSYEQYF
TRBV28	TRBJ1-1	NA	once	TGTGCCAGCAGTTCGACAGCTTTTGAAGCTTTCTTT	CASSSTAFEAFF
TRBV28	TRBJ1-2	NA	NA	TGTGCCAGCAGTTGGGGCCGACGCTATGGCTACACCTTC	CASSWGRRYGYTF
TRBV7-2	TRBJ2-7	NA	NA	TGTGCCAGCAGCTTAACGAGCGAGCAGTACTTC	CASSLTSEQYF
TRBV24-1	TRBJ1-2	TRBD1	NA	TGTGCCACCAGTCGACAGGGGTCTGGCTACACCTTC	CATSRQGSGYTF